Given below is one T cell receptor (beta chain) in context. Its antigen is not identified. Around 220 ng DNA, tens of thousands of T cell genomes, went into each sorted-subset replicate PCR. TCRdb's table, derived via immunoSEQ multiplex PCR, lists solely in-frame clones and lacks some. Seen here are some 2,500,000 clones, roughly 93% observed once, and the top ten hold about 0.34%. The sample belongs to a study of shared clonotypes between healthy human individuals. General study points: Clonotype sharing among donors was expected to depend on sequencing depth.

Germline V lookup: CDR1 LNHDA, CDR2 SQIVND (reference sequence). This CDR3 comprises 13 residues. Trimming shortened V by 6 bases and J by 4 bases, and 12 bases separated the two germline ends. Sequences were obtained from naive CD4+ T cells from PBMCs. Specified subset: CD45RA+ positively selected. The chain employs TRBV19 and TRBJ1-2; D remains ambiguous. The receptor was isolated from a man younger than 35 in good health. Some clones in this sample may be carry-over from other donors' samples. The CDR3: CASRYAGPYGYTF. The DNA for the CDR3 is TGTGCCAGTAGATACGCAGGCCCCTATGGCTACACCTTC. The variable domain in full, with the rest retrieved from reference TRBV19 and TRBJ1-2, is DGGITQSPKYLFRKEGQNVTLSCEQNLNHDAMYWYRQDPGQGLRLIYYSQIVNDFQKGDIAEGYSVSREKKESFPLTVTSAQKNPTAFYLCASRYAGPYGYTFGSGTRLTVV.